This record covers a single TCR beta chain. These data originate in a study of cytomegalovirus exposure and HLA in healthy donors. Germline V CDR1 and CDR2: SQVTM, ANQGSEA. J lost 3 bases, V lost 3 bases, and 13 bases had no gene match. The CDR3 is made up of 18 amino acids. The primer mix had 60 Vbeta and 13 Jbeta primers. Some clones are missing from TCRdb's copy, which holds only in-frame ones; the method was immunoSEQ multiplex PCR. The sample lists about 110,000 clones; approximately 70% were seen once. Material for sequencing was PBMCs. This receptor was identified in a middle-aged man in good health and CMV-seropositive. The V and J genes are TRBV29-1 and TRBJ2-1; 11 nucleotides line up with TRBD2. The CDR3 loop reads CSVDGLGTSGSRYNEQFF. CDR3 nucleotide sequence: TGCAGCGTTGATGGTCTCGGTACTAGCGGGAGTCGCTACAATGAGCAGTTCTTC.